The T cell receptor (beta chain) described here comes from a study of T cell responses to AZD1222 COVID-19 vaccine. The trim removed 3 bases at V and 6 bases at J, leaving 4 bases unmatched. The CDR3 covers 14 residues. The germline V gene encodes CDR1 MNHEY and CDR2 SMNVEV (reference sequence). The repertoire was sequenced with immunoSEQ multiplex PCR; TCRdb's copy has only in-frame clones and lacks some. The table records about 150,000 clones, about 90% of them present only once. The TCR comes from an adult in good health. This chain links TRBV27 with TRBJ2-3; 9 bases align to TRBD2. Specimen: peripheral blood, collected on day 0 of MenACWY control vaccination. CDR3 nucleotide sequence: TGTGCCAGCAGTTTGAGCGGGAGGTGGGATACGCAGTATTTT. It is translated as CASSLSGRWDTQYF.